The present T cell receptor beta chain was sequenced within a study of cytomegalovirus exposure and HLA in healthy donors. Broader study findings: The classifier was said to identify cytomegalovirus status with high specificity and sensitivity.

Unrecorded immune exposure was likely among donors, who were nominally healthy when sampled. Notes on this clone: Its specificity is not known.

PCR used 60 Vbeta primers and 13 Jbeta primers. Sequencing was performed with immunoSEQ multiplex PCR; in TCRdb, only in-frame clones are kept and a portion is missing. The sample holds some 140,000 clones, 74% seen once. The origin of this receptor is a man younger than 40 in good health and CMV-seronegative. The specimen sequenced was PBMCs.

The DNA of the CDR3 is TGTGCCAGCAGCTTAGAGGGGGAAGAGACCCAGTACTTC. The encoded protein is CASSLEGEETQYF. The chain joins TRBV7-2 to TRBJ2-5; a possible D gene is TRBD1 (6 bases). The V gene lost 1 base and the J gene lost 3 bases, with 6 bases spanning the gap. The CDR3 runs 13 residues. CDR1 SGHTA and CDR2 FQGNSA come from the germline V gene. Filled out from reference TRBV7-2 and TRBJ2-5, the complete variable domain reads GAGVSQSPSNKVTEKGKDVELRCDPISGHTALYWYRQSLGQGLEFLIYFQGNSAPDKSGLPSDRFSAERTGGSVSTLTIQRTQQEDSAVYLCASSLEGEETQYFGPGTRLLVL.